The clone carrying this TCR beta chain was detected a few times. The germline CDR1 and CDR2 sequences are SQVTM and ANQGSEA. The CDR3 runs to 11 residues. The V and J ends lost 4 bases and 7 bases respectively, with 7 bases between them. In TCRdb, the RT-PCR reads were re-called with MiXCR into one record per CDR3 protein. Here the sample spans around 700,000 distinct CDR3 sequences, 13% to 15% being singletons. The sample consisted of memory CD4+ T cells from blood. The chain couples TRBV29-1 to TRBJ1-4; D not certain. This clonotype was sampled from a female donor in good health, serving as a healthy control. The CDR3 loop is CSVGWAEKLFF. The CDR3 DNA reads TGCAGCGTTGGTTGGGCTGAAAAACTGTTTTTT.